Listed below are T cell receptor beta chains from one sample, sequenced in a study of cytomegalovirus exposure and HLA in healthy donors. Only in-frame clones appear in the TCRdb table, and some are missing; sequencing was by immunoSEQ multiplex PCR. The sample includes approximately 120,000 clones, 60% to 85% of them seen just once. Sequenced: PBMCs. The receptors shown here come from a man aged 25-45 years in good health and CMV-seronegative. Both conserved end residues are part of each CDR3. A D gene is named only where the DNA matches it firmly. The size field is filled for only some rows; it gives once, few, many or a size class.

NA,TRBJ2-5,NA,TRBV15,TGTGCCACCAGCAGAGGAGGAGCGGTAGAGACCCAGTACTTC,CATSRGGAVETQYF
NA,TRBJ1-3,NA,TRBV28,TGTGCCAGCAGTTTACAGGCGCCTGGAAACACCATATATTTT,CASSLQAPGNTIYF
NA,TRBJ1-5,NA,TRBV28,TGTGCCAGCAGTTTGGCAGGGGATAGCAATCAGCCCCAGCATTTT,CASSLAGDSNQPQHF
NA,TRBJ2-2,NA,TRBV30,TGTGCCTGGAGTGTCGGGACAAGGAACACCGGGGAGCTGTTTTTT,CAWSVGTRNTGELFF
TRBD2,TRBJ2-5,NA,TRBV5-1,TGCGCCAGCAGCTCCGTTTGGGTCCCAGGGAGGGGAGAAGAGACCCAGTACTTC,CASSSVWVPGRGEETQYF
NA,TRBJ1-4,few,TRBV11-2,TGTGCCAGCAGCTTAACCGGGATTGGTAATGAAAAACTGTTTTTT,CASSLTGIGNEKLFF
TRBD1,TRBJ2-1,NA,TRBV7-6,TGTGCCAGCAGCTTAGTGCCCACCGGGACAGTCTACAATGAGCAGTTCTTC,CASSLVPTGTVYNEQFF
TRBD1,TRBJ1-5,NA,TRBV30,TGTGCCTGGAGTGTAGGTAGAGGGGGCAAAAGGGATCAGCCCCAGCATTTT,CAWSVGRGGKRDQPQHF
NA,TRBJ1-1,NA,TRBV29-1,TGCAGCGTTGACAGGGGAACTGAAGCTTTCTTT,CSVDRGTEAFF
NA,TRBJ2-5,NA,TRBV6-5,TGTGCCAGCAGCGGATGGAGGGAGACCCAGTACTTC,CASSGWRETQYF
TRBD1,TRBJ1-2,once,TRBV19,TGTGCCAGTAGTGTACCGGGACAGCCAATCTATGGCTACACCTTC,CASSVPGQPIYGYTF
NA,TRBJ1-2,NA,TRBV7-9,TGTGCCAGCAGCTCTCCAGTGGCGGCGGTTAACTATGGCTACACCTTC,CASSSPVAAVNYGYTF
TRBD2,TRBJ2-2,NA,TRBV10-1,TGCGCCAGCAGTCATGGTCGGGAGGTAGGGGAGCTGTTTTTT,CASSHGREVGELFF
TRBD1,TRBJ1-1,NA,TRBV30,TGTGCCTGGAGAGGGGGCGGGACTGAAGCTTTCTTT,CAWRGGGTEAFF
NA,TRBJ2-7,NA,TRBV6-5,TGTGCCAGCACCACGGGGTTTGAGCAGTACTTC,CASTTGFEQYF
TRBD1,TRBJ1-2,NA,TRBV19,TGTGCTTCCGGGACAGGGGGTAACTATGGCTACACCTTC,CASGTGGNYGYTF
NA,TRBJ1-1,NA,TRBV29-1,TGCAGCGTTGATCTTCCTCCCGGGGAAAAAGCTTTCTTT,CSVDLPPGEKAFF
NA,TRBJ2-1,NA,TRBV5-1,TGCGCCAGCAGCGCCCCCAGGCAAAACTACAATGAGCAGTTCTTC,CASSAPRQNYNEQFF
NA,TRBJ1-1,few,TRBV27,TGTGCCAGCAGTTTGAACCGGGGGGCGACTGAAGCTTTCTTT,CASSLNRGATEAFF
NA,TRBJ2-3,NA,TRBV28,TGTGCCAGCAGTTTATTCGGGGCGGGACTCACAGATACGCAGTATTTT,CASSLFGAGLTDTQYF